One TCR beta chain is described in this entry. The antigen is undetermined. CDR3 size: 16 residues. V was clipped by 2 bases and J by 6 bases; unmatched bases: 4. Germline CDR1 is MNHEY and CDR2 is SVGAGI. Measured with immunoSEQ multiplex PCR; TCRdb has only the in-frame clones, and not every one. Of about 30,000 clones in the sample, about 92% were seen once. The record originates from a study of graft-versus-host responses after intestinal transplantation. Study-level background: All recipients were given anti-thymocyte globulin induction, and tacrolimus and steroids were then administered for around three years.

General observations from the study: Early post-transplant HvG declines showed an association with peak circulating GvH clone levels.

V and J are TRBV6-5 and TRBJ1-6, with 10 bases identical to TRBD1. The starting material was PBMCs, obtained roughly 62 days after intestinal transplant. The origin of this receptor is a human patient who received an intestinal transplant, so some T cells may come from the graft donor. CDR3 region: CASSYVWTGGNSPLHF. The CDR3 DNA follows: TGTGCCAGCAGTTACGTCTGGACAGGGGGTAATTCACCCCTCCACTTT.